Only one count was recorded for the clone carrying this TCR beta chain. Libraries were prepared by immunoSEQ multiplex PCR; TCRdb keeps only in-frame clonotypes and omits some of them. The sample holds 2,500,000 or so clones; 93% are singletons and the top ten take roughly 0.39%. Germline V CDR1 and CDR2: LNHDA, SQIVND (reference sequence). Trimming removed 6 bases at V and 5 bases at J, with 11 bases between. The CDR3 length is 13 residues. This record belongs to a study of shared clonotypes between healthy human individuals. This chain uses TRBV19 with TRBJ1-5; perhaps TRBD1 as D (6 bases). The receptor comes from a man younger than 30 in good health. Some clones in this sample may be carry-over from other donors' samples. The sample was naive CD4+ T cells from PBMCs. The subset here: CD45RA+ positively selected. CDR3: CASRAKGDQPQHF. CDR3 DNA sequence: TGTGCCAGTAGGGCGAAGGGGGATCAGCCCCAGCATTTT.